This T cell receptor (beta chain) was observed in a study of cytomegalovirus exposure and HLA in healthy donors. Study-wide results and caveats: The study flagged roughly 150 TCR beta chains as cytomegalovirus-associated. It was confirmed in vitro that a few of the CMV-associated chains were specific for CMV antigens. Subsequent analysis found a tendency for first-cohort TCR clusters to co-occur within the 95 to 150 validation repertoires.

The donors belonged to the approximately 120-subject validation cohort, separate from the roughly 670-subject first cohort. V was clipped by 4 bases and J by 4 bases, with 13 bases between them. CDR1 is SGHAT, CDR2 FQNNGV, per germline. The CDR3 length is 14 residues. In regard to this clone: Its cognate antigen is unknown.

The repertoire was sequenced with immunoSEQ multiplex PCR; TCRdb's copy has only in-frame clones and lacks some. The data hold around 80,000 clones, with roughly 94% observed a single time. Material for sequencing was PBMCs. The V gene is TRBV11-2, the J gene TRBJ1-1, with D unresolved. This sequence was found in a woman between 18 and 29 years old in good health and CMV-seronegative. CDR3 sequence reads: CASSYPSGGTEAFF. In DNA form, the CDR3 reads TGTGCCAGCAGCTACCCATCTGGAGGCACTGAAGCTTTCTTT.